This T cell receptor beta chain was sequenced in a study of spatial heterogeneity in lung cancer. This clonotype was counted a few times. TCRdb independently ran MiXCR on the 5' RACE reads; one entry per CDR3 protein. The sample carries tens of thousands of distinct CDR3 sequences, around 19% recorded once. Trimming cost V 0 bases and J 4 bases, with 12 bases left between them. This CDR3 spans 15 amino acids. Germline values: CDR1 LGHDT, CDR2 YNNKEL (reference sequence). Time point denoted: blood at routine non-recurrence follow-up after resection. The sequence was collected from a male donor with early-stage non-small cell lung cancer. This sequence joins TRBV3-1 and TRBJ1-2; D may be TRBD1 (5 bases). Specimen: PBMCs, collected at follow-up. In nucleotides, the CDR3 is TGTGCCAGCAGCCAAGATCTAGGGACGTCCTATGGCTACACCTTC. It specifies CASSQDLGTSYGYTF.